These 6 T cell receptor beta chains were sequenced from one sample in a study of blood T cell repertoires in COVID-19. Measured with immunoSEQ multiplex PCR; TCRdb has only the in-frame clones, and not every one. The sample has under 85,000 clones, 83% seen once; the top ten hold under 7.5%. The specimen was peripheral blood. All receptors come from a man aged 25 to 40 with COVID-19, enrolled during active disease.

This clone was seen only a few times. The CDR3 nucleotides read TGTGCCAGCAGGGGGACAGGATCAGATACGCAGTATTTT. It specifies CASRGTGSDTQYF. The gene calls are TRBV27 and TRBJ2-3; TRBD1 matches 8 bases. V trimming: 6 bases; J trimming: 4 bases; junction bases outside the gene matches: 3. This CDR3 is 13 amino acids long. CDR1 and CDR2 (germline): MNHEY, SMNVEV (reference sequence).

The V and J genes are TRBV4-1 and TRBJ1-5, with TRBD1 matching 9 bases. Germline-derived CDR1 and CDR2 are MGHRA and YSYEKL. The CDR3 loop spans 16 amino acids. V shed 4 bases, J shed 3 bases, and the junction held 7 bases outside the gene matches. The CDR3 coding sequence is TGCGCCAGCAGCCCGGGACAGGGACCGGTCAATCAGCCCCAGCATTTT. Protein: CASSPGQGPVNQPQHF.

V is TRBV27 and J is TRBJ2-1, with 9 bases aligning to TRBD1. Germline values: CDR1 MNHEY, CDR2 SMNVEV (reference sequence). The CDR3 has 14 amino acids. The V segment lost 6 bases and the J segment 5 bases; nucleotides outside the gene matches: 5. The chain's CDR3 is CASSKQGANNEQFF. The CDR3 DNA reads as TGTGCCAGCAGCAAACAGGGGGCTAACAATGAGCAGTTCTTC.

The rearrangement links TRBV2 to TRBJ2-5; D remains unclear. Trimming left V 3 bases short and J 3 bases short, with 11 bases between. CDR3 length equals 14 residues. The germline V gene encodes CDR1 SNHLY and CDR2 FYNNEI. The CDR3, as DNA: TGTGCCAGCAGTGACTCCACCGAGGAAGAGACCCAGTACTTC. Protein sequence: CASSDSTEEETQYF.

V usage is TRBV30 and J usage is TRBJ1-1; D not certain. The CDR3 is made up of 13 amino acids. Trimming cost V 4 bases and J 3 bases, with 12 bases left between them. From germline, CDR1 is GTSNPN and CDR2 SVGIG (reference sequence). CDR3 sequence: CAWTKIGDTEAFF. CDR3 DNA: TGTGCCTGGACCAAAATCGGGGACACTGAAGCTTTCTTT.

The chain couples TRBV5-4 to TRBJ2-3; the D gene is possibly TRBD1 (5 bases). V was shortened by 5 bases and J by 3 bases, with 16 bases between the two germline ends. This CDR3 is built from 15 residues. Germline assignment: CDR1 SGHNT and CDR2 YYREEE (reference sequence). The CDR3, as DNA: TGTGCCAGCAGTCAGGGTACCGTGGGGACAGATACGCAGTATTTT. Translated: CASSQGTVGTDTQYF.